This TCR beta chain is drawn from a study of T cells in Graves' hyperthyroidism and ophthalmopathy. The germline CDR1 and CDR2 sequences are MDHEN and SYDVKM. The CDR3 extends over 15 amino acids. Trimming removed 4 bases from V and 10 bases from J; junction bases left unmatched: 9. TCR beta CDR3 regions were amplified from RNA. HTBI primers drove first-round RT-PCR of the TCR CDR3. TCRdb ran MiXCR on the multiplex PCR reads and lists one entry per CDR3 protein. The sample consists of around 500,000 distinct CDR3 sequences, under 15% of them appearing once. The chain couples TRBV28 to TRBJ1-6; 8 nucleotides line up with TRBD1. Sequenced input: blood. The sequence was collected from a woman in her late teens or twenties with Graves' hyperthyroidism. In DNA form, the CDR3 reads TGTGCCAGCAGTTCTAACAGGGGGTTAGGGTCACCCCTCCACTTT. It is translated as CASSSNRGLGSPLHF.